This T cell receptor beta chain was sequenced in a study of shared clonotypes between healthy human individuals. Positive CCR7 selection of CD45RO-negative cells yielded the naive CD8 cells, and terminally differentiated effector memory CD45RA+ cells were excluded. This CDR3 spans 13 amino acids. Trimming cost V 6 bases and J 3 bases, with 9 bases left between them. Germline V CDR1 and CDR2: MNHEY, SMNVEV (reference sequence). Deep level was the assay's run setting. Produced via immunoSEQ multiplex PCR; TCRdb's table is partial and in-frame only. The sample carries 630,000 or so clones, roughly 98% recorded once.

The rearrangement uses TRBV27 and TRBJ2-1; D ambiguous. The TCR originated in a man aged 30 to 39 in good health. The sequencing input was naive CD8+ T cells sorted from blood. For the CDR3, the DNA is TGTGCCAGCAGCAACGCGTTCTACAATGAGCAGTTCTTC. Its protein is CASSNAFYNEQFF.